What follows describes a single T cell receptor (beta chain). Its specificity is not known. The source of the sample is a study of shared clonotypes between healthy human individuals. The CDR3 has 15 residues. CDR1 SGHTA and CDR2 FQGNSA come from the germline V gene. V gave up 2 bases and J gave up 4 bases, with 12 bases separating them. Whole-study findings and limits: A few donors had 5% to 6.5% of their naive CD4 clonotypes in common.

Data came from immunoSEQ multiplex PCR; TCRdb stores just in-frame clones and leaves some out. This table holds about 2 million clones, 95% found once. The material sequenced was naive CD4+ T cells sorted from blood. Subset denoted: CD45RA+ positively selected. The chain has TRBV7-2 and TRBJ2-1, with D maybe TRBD2 (6 bases). This receptor was identified in a man aged 18 to 29 in good health. CDR3 sequence: CASSLNGGAYNEQFF. The DNA for the CDR3 is TGTGCCAGCAGCTTAAACGGGGGAGCTTACAATGAGCAGTTCTTC.